This T cell receptor (beta chain) was obtained from a study of Ad26.COV2.S vaccination and SARS-CoV-2 variants. Whole-study results and caveats: Vaccinated individuals (as opposed to placebo recipients) had higher spike-specific TCR breadth.

Treatment here: about 20 received Ad26.COV2.S at low or high dose, single or two shots; roughly five received placebo; per-sample allocation not given. Specimens were obtained on day 63 following the first vaccine or placebo injection. The donor was a Boston adult aged 18-55 years. Points on this clone: Its antigen is undetermined.

The method was immunoSEQ multiplex PCR; TCRdb's version includes in-frame clones alone and lacks a portion of them. The sample lists approximately 360,000 clones; around four fifths were seen once. The CDR3 length is 16 residues. After removal of 4 bases from V and 2 bases from J, the junction contained 7 bases not matched to a gene. Germline V gives CDR1 SGHDN, CDR2 FVKESK. The sequences come from peripheral blood, collected in a trial of Ad26.COV2.S vaccine versus placebo. This chain connects TRBV14 to TRBJ2-3; TRBD2 matches at 9 bases. The origin of this receptor is a person between 18 and 59 years old who received the Ad26.COV2.S COVID-19 vaccine or a placebo. CDR3 nucleotide sequence: TGTGCCAGCAGCCCGCTGAGCGGGGGGATCACAGATACGCAGTATTTT. Translating gives CASSPLSGGITDTQYF.